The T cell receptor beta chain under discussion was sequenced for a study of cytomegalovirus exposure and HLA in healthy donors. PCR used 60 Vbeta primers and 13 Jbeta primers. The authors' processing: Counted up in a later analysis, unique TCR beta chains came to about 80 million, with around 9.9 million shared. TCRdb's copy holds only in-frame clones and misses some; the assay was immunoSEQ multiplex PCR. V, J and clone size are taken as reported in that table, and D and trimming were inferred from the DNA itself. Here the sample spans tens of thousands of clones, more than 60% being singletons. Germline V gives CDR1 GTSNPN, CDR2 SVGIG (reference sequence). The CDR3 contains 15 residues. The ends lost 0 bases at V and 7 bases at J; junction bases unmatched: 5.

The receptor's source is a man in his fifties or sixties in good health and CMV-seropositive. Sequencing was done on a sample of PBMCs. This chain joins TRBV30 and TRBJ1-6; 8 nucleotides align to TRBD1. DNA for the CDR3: TGTGCCTGGAGTGTGGAAACAGGGGGGAATTCACCCCTCCACTTT. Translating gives CAWSVETGGNSPLHF.